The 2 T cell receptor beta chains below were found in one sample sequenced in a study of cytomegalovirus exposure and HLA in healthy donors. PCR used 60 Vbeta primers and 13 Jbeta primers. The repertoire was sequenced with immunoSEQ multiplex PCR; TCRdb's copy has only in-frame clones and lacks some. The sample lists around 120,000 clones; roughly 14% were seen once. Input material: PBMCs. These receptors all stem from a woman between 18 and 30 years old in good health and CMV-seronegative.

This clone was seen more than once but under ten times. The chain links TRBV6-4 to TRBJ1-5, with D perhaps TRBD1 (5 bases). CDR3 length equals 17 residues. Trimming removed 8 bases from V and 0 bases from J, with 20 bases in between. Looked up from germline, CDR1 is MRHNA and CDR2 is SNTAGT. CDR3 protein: CASSPGLTDDSNQPQHF. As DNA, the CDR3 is TGTGCCAGCTCACCCGGATTGACAGATGATAGCAATCAGCCCCAGCATTTT.

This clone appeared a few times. CDR3 nucleotide sequence: TGTGCCAGCCTACAGGGGGATGATAACTATGGCTACACCTTC. As protein: CASLQGDDNYGYTF. The rearrangement links TRBV19 to TRBJ1-2, with 8 nucleotides matching TRBD1. Germline V gene sequence: CDR1 LNHDA, CDR2 SQIVND (reference sequence). The V and J ends lost 9 bases and 1 base, in that order; junction bases with no gene match: 7. The CDR3 sequence is 14 residues long.